The 14 T cell receptor beta chains below all came from one sample that was sequenced in a study of blood T cell repertoires in COVID-19. Sequencing used immunoSEQ multiplex PCR; TCRdb keeps in-frame clones, though not all of them. The sample yields some 60,000 clones, 65% to 90% seen once. Sample: peripheral blood. These TCRs come from a man in his fifties with COVID-19, enrolled during active disease.

A few counts support this clone. The V and J genes are TRBV19 and TRBJ2-7; 7 positions match TRBD1. The length of the CDR3 is 15 residues. CDR1 and CDR2 (germline): LNHDA, SQIVND (reference sequence). J was trimmed by 7 bases and V by 3 bases; bases with no gene match: 12. DNA for the CDR3: TGTGCCAGTAGTATTTCGACAGGGTTTATTTCTGAGCAGTACTTC. This gives the protein CASSISTGFISEQYF.

The V and J genes are TRBV7-2 and TRBJ2-7; possibly TRBD1 for D (6 bases). Germline values: CDR1 SGHTA, CDR2 FQGNSA. There are 12 residues in the CDR3. With 5 bases removed from V and 3 bases from J, the gap between germline ends came to 8 bases. The CDR3 DNA is TGTGCCAGCAGCCGGGACATCTACGAGCAGTACTTC. It is translated as CASSRDIYEQYF.

The chain joins TRBV27 to TRBJ2-6; possible D gene TRBD1, 5 bases. This CDR3 has 16 residues. Trimming cost V 0 bases and J 4 bases, with 10 bases left between them. Germline CDR1 is MNHEY and CDR2 is SMNVEV (reference sequence). The CDR3 protein is CASSLSSGLGANVLTF. The CDR3 nucleotides read TGTGCCAGCAGTTTATCGTCAGGGTTGGGGGCCAACGTCCTGACTTTC.

The chain is built from TRBV27 and TRBJ1-5, with a tentative D call TRBD1 (6 bases). Per germline, CDR1 MNHEY and CDR2 SMNVEV (reference sequence). The CDR3 length is 14 residues. V lost 4 bases and J 7 bases, leaving 14 bases between the germline ends. The CDR3 nucleotides are TGTGCCAGCAGTTGGGGGGGGCCAGGGCAGCCCCAGCATTTT. Encoded protein: CASSWGGPGQPQHF.

The chain uses TRBV5-4 and TRBJ2-1; TRBD2 aligns across 7 bases. The junction had 5 bases not matched to a gene; V was cut back by 0 bases and J by 8 bases. This CDR3 region has 14 residues. Germline loops: CDR1 SGHNT, CDR2 YYREEE (reference sequence). The DNA of the CDR3 is TGTGCCAGCAGCTTGGGACTAGCTTTCGATGAGCAGTTCTTC. Residues: CASSLGLAFDEQFF. The variable domain in full, with the rest retrieved from reference TRBV5-4 and TRBJ2-1, is ETGVTQSPTHLIKTRGQQVTLRCSSQSGHNTVSWYQQALGQGPQFIFQYYREEENGRGNFPPRFSGLQFPNYSSELNVNALELDDSALYLCASSLGLAFDEQFFGPGTRLTVL.

V gene TRBV7-2 combines with J gene TRBJ2-6; TRBD1 agrees at 9 bases. With 4 bases clipped from V and 5 bases from J, the junction kept 6 bases outside the gene matches. The CDR3 contains 16 residues. Looked up from germline, CDR1 is SGHTA and CDR2 is FQGNSA. The CDR3 protein is CASSSNRGRRANVLTF. Written as DNA, the CDR3 is TGTGCCAGCAGCTCCAACAGGGGGCGAAGGGCCAACGTCCTGACTTTC.

The chain combines TRBV6-5 with TRBJ2-7, with a tentative D call TRBD1 (5 bases). The CDR3 runs to 15 residues. CDR1 and CDR2 (germline): MNHEY, SVGAGI. Deletions cut 0 bases from V and 0 bases from J, with 9 bases between. CDR3 in amino acids: CASSYSQAVSYEQYF. The CDR3 DNA reads as TGTGCCAGCAGTTACTCACAGGCCGTCTCCTACGAGCAGTACTTC.

This chain uses TRBV7-2 with TRBJ1-2, with D perhaps matching TRBD1 (6 bases). Looked up from germline, CDR1 is SGHTA and CDR2 is FQGNSA. Trimming pared 3 bases from V and 5 bases from J, leaving 19 bases between. The CDR3 is 16 residues long. The CDR3 DNA reads as TGTGCCAGCAGCTTGGCGGGGGGCAGTGTTAGTTATGGCTACACCTTC. Its protein is CASSLAGGSVSYGYTF.

V usage is TRBV7-9 and J usage is TRBJ1-4, with 12 bases identical to TRBD1. With V trimmed by 4 bases and J by 5 bases, 5 bases remained unmatched. This CDR3 has 16 amino acids. Germline V gene lookup returns CDR1 SEHNR and CDR2 FQNEAQ (reference sequence). Here the CDR3 reads CASSSGQGAGNEKLFF. In nucleotides, the CDR3 is TGTGCCAGCAGCTCGGGACAGGGGGCGGGGAATGAAAAACTGTTTTTT.

V usage is TRBV5-4 and J usage is TRBJ2-1; TRBD2 agrees at 7 bases. This CDR3 has 17 residues. The germline gives CDR1 SGHNT, CDR2 YYREEE (reference sequence). With 4 bases clipped from V and 2 bases from J, the junction kept 12 bases outside the gene matches. The CDR3 protein is CASSPSGGSLAYNEQFF. DNA of the CDR3: TGTGCCAGCAGCCCCTCGGGCGGGAGTCTCGCCTACAATGAGCAGTTCTTC.

The chain is built from TRBV15 and TRBJ1-1, with no clear D. The CDR3 spans 13 residues. Trimming pared 5 bases from V and 0 bases from J, leaving 7 bases between. Germline V gives CDR1 LNHNV, CDR2 YYDKDF (reference sequence). The CDR3 protein is CATSAQLNTEAFF. CDR3 in DNA: TGTGCCACCAGCGCGCAACTGAACACTGAAGCTTTCTTT.

This chain joins TRBV30 and TRBJ1-5; D call uncertain. V lost 3 bases to trimming and J lost 7 bases, with 13 bases between them. The germline CDR1 and CDR2 sequences are GTSNPN and SVGIG (reference sequence). The CDR3 totals 13 residues. CDR3 nucleotides: TGTGCCTGGAGCGTCCAGTCGGGACAGCCCCAGCATTTT. Translation gives CAWSVQSGQPQHF.

The chain has TRBV23-1 and TRBJ1-4, with TRBD1 identical over 9 bases. TRBV23-1 falls under the ORF class, with uncertain function. V lost 6 bases and J lost 8; bases outside the gene matches: 7. This CDR3 is 14 amino acids long. DNA for the CDR3: TGCGCCAGCAGGCAAACAGGGGGCGCCGAAAAACTGTTTTTT. It encodes CASRQTGGAEKLFF.

The chain links TRBV7-9 to TRBJ2-1; no definite D call. CDR1 is SEHNR, CDR2 FQNEAQ, per germline (reference sequence). The germline V and J ends were trimmed by 5 bases and 6 bases, with 5 bases remaining between them. This CDR3 contains 11 residues. The CDR3 nucleotides read TGTGCCAGCAGCGCGAGCAATGAGCAGTTCTTC. This sequence encodes CASSASNEQFF.